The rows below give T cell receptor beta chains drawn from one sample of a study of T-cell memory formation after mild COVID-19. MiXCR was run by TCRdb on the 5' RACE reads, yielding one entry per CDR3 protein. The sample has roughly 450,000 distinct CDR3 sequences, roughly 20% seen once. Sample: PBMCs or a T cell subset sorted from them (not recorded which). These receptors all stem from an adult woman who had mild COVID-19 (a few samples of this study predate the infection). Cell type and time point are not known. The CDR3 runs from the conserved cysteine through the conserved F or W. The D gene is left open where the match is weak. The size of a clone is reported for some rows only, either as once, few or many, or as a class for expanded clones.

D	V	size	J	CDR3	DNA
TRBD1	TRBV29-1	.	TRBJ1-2	CSVEGDSRIYYGYTF	TGCAGCGTTGAAGGGGACAGTCGAATTTACTATGGCTACACCTTC
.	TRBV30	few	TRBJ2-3	CAWSVGLADTQYF	TGTGCCTGGAGTGTAGGCCTCGCAGATACGCAGTATTTT
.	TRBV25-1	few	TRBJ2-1	CASSVPLDEQFF	TGTGCCAGCAGTGTTCCGCTGGATGAGCAGTTCTTC
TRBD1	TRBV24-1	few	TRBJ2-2	CATSEPTGGYQAGELFF	TGTGCCACCAGTGAGCCGACAGGGGGCTACCAGGCCGGGGAGCTGTTTTTT
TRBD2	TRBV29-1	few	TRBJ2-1	CSVAAGTSSNEQFF	TGCAGCGTTGCTGCCGGGACTAGCTCCAATGAGCAGTTCTTC
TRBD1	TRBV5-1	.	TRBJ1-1	CASSLGTGGIEAFF	TGCGCCAGCAGCTTGGGGACAGGGGGAATTGAAGCTTTCTTT
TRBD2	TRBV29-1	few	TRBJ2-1	CSVEGRLAHEQFF	TGCAGCGTTGAAGGAAGACTAGCTCATGAGCAGTTCTTC
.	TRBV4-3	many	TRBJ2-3	CASSQDRMGRTDTQYF	TGCGCCAGCAGTCAAGACAGGATGGGACGCACAGATACGCAGTATTTT
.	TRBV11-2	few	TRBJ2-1	CASSRPGEQFF	TGTGCCAGCAGCCGGCCGGGGGAGCAGTTCTTC
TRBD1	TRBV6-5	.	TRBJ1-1	CASSRQGLRGAFF	TGTGCCAGCAGTCGACAGGGTTTGAGGGGAGCTTTCTTT
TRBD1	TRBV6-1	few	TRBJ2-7	CASRVMGTGSYEQYF	TGTGCCAGCAGGGTTATGGGGACAGGGTCCTACGAGCAGTACTTC
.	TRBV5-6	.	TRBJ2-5	CASSPLTGPQETQYF	TGTGCCAGCAGCCCGCTAACAGGGCCCCAAGAGACCCAGTACTTC
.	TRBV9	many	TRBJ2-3	CASSATDTQYF	TGCGCCAGCAGCGCCACAGATACGCAGTATTTT
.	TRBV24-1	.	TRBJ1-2	CATSAGEWGGYTF	TGTGCCACCAGTGCAGGGGAGTGGGGTGGCTACACCTTC
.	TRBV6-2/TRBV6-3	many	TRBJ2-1	CASSLAGNNEQFF	TGTGCCAGCAGTTTGGCAGGGAACAATGAGCAGTTCTTC
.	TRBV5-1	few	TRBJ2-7	CASSQENFYEQYF	TGCGCCAGCAGCCAGGAAAACTTCTACGAGCAGTACTTC
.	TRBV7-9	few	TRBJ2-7	CASSSVWGYEQYF	TGTGCCAGCAGCTCTGTTTGGGGCTACGAGCAGTACTTC
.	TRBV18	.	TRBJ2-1	CASSQLTYNEQFF	TGTGCCAGCTCTCAATTAACCTACAATGAGCAGTTCTTC
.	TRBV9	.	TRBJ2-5	CASSVKTGIGETQYF	TGTGCCAGCAGCGTAAAAACAGGGATAGGAGAGACCCAGTACTTC
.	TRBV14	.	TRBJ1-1	CASSQALPNTEAFF	TGTGCCAGCAGCCAGGCGTTACCGAACACTGAAGCTTTCTTT
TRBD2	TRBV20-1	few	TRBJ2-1	CSARDPTSGIGNEQFF	TGCAGTGCTAGAGACCCGACTAGCGGGATAGGGAATGAGCAGTTCTTC